Given below is one TCR beta chain in context. Different DNA sequences within this sample yield the same CDR3. The data derive from a study of blood T cell repertoires in COVID-19. Libraries were prepared by immunoSEQ multiplex PCR; TCRdb keeps only in-frame clonotypes and omits some of them. The data show 160,000 or so clones, approximately 84% seen once. V was pared by 4 bases and J by 4 bases, with 10 bases between. Looked up from germline, CDR1 is LNHDA and CDR2 is SQIVND (reference sequence). This CDR3 contains 13 residues. The V and J genes are TRBV19 and TRBJ1-1, with a possible D match to TRBD1 (5 bases). Material for sequencing was PBMCs or T cells enriched from blood (not recorded which). This TCR was sampled from a human donor with acute COVID-19. The donor label of this sample is uncertain. The CDR3: CASSSQGSTEAFF. The CDR3 DNA reads as TGTGCCAGTAGTAGTCAGGGTTCCACTGAAGCTTTCTTT.